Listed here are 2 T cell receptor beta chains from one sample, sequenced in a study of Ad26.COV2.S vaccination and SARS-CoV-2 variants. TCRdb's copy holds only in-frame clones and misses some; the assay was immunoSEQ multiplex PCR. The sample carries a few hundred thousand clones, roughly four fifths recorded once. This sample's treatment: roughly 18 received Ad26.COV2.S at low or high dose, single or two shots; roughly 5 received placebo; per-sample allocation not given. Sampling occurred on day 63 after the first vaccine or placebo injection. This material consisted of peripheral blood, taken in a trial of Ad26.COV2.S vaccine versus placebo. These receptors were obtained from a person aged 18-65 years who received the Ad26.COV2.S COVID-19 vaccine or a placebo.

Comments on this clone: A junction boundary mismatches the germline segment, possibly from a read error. CDR3 sequence reads: CASSYPRADRPPHF. The CDR3 bases are TGTGCCAGCAGTTACCCGAGGGCGGACCGCCCCCCCCATTTT. The chain couples TRBV6-2 or TRBV6-3 to TRBJ2-3, with TRBD2 as a possible D gene (5 bases). Germline CDR1 MNHEY, CDR2 SVGEGT. The CDR3 has 14 residues.

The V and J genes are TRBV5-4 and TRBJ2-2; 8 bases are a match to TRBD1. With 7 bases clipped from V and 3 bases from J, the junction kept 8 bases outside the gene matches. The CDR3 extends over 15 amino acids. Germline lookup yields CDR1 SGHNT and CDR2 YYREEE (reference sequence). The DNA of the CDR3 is TGTGCCAGCTCCAAACCGGACAGGGACACCGGGGAGCTGTTTTTT. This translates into CASSKPDRDTGELFF. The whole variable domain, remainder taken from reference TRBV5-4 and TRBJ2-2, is ETGVTQSPTHLIKTRGQQVTLRCSSQSGHNTVSWYQQALGQGPQFIFQYYREEENGRGNFPPRFSGLQFPNYSSELNVNALELDDSALYLCASSKPDRDTGELFFGEGSRLTVL.